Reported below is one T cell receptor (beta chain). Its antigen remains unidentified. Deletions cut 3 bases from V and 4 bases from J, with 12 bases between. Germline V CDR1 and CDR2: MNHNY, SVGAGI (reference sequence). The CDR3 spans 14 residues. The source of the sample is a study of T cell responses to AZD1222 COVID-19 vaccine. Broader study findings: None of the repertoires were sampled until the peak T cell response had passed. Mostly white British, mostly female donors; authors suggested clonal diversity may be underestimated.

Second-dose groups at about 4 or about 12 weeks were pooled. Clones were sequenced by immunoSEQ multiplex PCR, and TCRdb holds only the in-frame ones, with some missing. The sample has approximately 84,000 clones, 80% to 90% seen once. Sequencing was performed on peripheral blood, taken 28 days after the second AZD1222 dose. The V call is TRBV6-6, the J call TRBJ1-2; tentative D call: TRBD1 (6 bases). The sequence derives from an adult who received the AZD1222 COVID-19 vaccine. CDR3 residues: CASSYEARGYGYTF. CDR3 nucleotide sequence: TGTGCCAGCAGTTATGAAGCCAGGGGCTATGGCTACACCTTC.